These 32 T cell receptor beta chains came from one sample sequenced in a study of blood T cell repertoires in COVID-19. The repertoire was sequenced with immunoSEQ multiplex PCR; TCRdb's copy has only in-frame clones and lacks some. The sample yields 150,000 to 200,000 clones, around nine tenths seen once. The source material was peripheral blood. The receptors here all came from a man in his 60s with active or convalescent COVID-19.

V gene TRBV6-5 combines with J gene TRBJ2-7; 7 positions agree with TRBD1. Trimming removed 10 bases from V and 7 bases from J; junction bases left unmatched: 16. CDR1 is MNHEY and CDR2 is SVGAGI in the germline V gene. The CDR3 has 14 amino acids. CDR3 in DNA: TGTGCCATCGCATCCTTAGGGACAGCAAATGAGCAGTACTTC. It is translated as CAIASLGTANEQYF.

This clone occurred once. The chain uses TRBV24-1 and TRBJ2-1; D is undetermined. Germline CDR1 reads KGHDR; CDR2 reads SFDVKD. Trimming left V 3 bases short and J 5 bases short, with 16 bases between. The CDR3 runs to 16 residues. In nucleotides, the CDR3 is TGTGCCACCAGTGATCCGACCCGCGGAGATGACAATGAGCAGTTCTTC. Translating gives CATSDPTRGDDNEQFF.

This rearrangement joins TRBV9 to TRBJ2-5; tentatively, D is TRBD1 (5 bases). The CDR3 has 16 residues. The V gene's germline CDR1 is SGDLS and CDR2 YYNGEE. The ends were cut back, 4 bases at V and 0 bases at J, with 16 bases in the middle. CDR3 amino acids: CASSPGHVGYQETQYF. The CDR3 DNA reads TGTGCCAGCAGCCCCGGACATGTCGGGTACCAAGAGACCCAGTACTTC.

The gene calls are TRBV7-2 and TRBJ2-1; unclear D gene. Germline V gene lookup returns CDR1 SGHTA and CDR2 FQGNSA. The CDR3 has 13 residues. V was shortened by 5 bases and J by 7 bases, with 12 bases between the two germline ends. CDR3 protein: CASSLMVRNEQFF. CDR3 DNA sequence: TGTGCCAGCAGCCTCATGGTCCGGAATGAGCAGTTCTTC. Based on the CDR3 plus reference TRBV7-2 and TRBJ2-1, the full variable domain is GAGVSQSPSNKVTEKGKDVELRCDPISGHTALYWYRQSLGQGLEFLIYFQGNSAPDKSGLPSDRFSAERTGGSVSTLTIQRTQQEDSAVYLCASSLMVRNEQFFGPGTRLTVL.

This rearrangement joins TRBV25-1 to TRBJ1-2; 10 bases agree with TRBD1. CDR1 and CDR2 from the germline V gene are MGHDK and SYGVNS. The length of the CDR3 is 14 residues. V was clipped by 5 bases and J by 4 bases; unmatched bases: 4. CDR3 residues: CASSPGQGVYGYTF. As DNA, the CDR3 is TGTGCCAGCAGTCCCGGACAGGGGGTCTATGGCTACACCTTC.

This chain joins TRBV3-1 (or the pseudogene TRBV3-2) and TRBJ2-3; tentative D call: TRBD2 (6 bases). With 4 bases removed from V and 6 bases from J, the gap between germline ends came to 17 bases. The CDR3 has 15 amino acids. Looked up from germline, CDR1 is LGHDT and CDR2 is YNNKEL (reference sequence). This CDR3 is CASSPSLGGGDTQYF. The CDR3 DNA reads TGTGCCAGCAGCCCCTCTCTTGGTGGAGGGGATACGCAGTATTTT.

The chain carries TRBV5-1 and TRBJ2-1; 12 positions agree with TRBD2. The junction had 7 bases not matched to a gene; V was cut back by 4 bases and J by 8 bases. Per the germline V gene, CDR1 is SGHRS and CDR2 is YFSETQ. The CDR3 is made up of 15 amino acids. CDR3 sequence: CASSPGLAGFDEQFF. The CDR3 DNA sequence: TGCGCCAGCAGCCCGGGACTAGCGGGCTTCGATGAGCAGTTCTTC.

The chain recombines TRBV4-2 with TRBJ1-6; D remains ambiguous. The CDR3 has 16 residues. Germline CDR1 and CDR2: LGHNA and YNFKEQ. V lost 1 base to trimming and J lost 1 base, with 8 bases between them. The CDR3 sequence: CASSQGRVSYNSPLHF. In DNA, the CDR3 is TGTGCCAGCAGCCAAGGGCGGGTTTCCTATAATTCACCCCTCCACTTT.

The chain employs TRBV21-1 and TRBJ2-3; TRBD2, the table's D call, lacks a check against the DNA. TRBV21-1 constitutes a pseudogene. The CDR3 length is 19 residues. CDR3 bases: TGTGCCAGCAGCAAAACGGGGCCCTTAGGGGGGGCTAGCACAGATACGCAGTATTTT. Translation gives CASSKTGPLGGASTDTQYF.

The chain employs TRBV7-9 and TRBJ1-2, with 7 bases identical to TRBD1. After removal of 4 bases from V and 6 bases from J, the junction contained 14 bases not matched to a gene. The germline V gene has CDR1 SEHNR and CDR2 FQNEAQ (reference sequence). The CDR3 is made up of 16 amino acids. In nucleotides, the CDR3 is TGTGCCAGCAGCTCAACGGGACAGACCATATCTGATGGCTACACCTTC. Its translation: CASSSTGQTISDGYTF.

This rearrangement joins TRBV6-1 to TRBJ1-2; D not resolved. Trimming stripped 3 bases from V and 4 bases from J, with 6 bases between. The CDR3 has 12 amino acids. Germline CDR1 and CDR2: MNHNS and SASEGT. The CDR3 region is CASSDAGYGYTF. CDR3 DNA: TGTGCCAGCAGTGATGCGGGCTATGGCTACACCTTC.

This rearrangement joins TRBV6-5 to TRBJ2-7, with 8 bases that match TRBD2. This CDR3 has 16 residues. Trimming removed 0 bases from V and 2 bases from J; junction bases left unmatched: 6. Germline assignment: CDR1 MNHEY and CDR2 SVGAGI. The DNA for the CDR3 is TGTGCCAGCAGTTACTCGGGCGGGGGGCCGGCCTACGAGCAGTACTTC. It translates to CASSYSGGGPAYEQYF.

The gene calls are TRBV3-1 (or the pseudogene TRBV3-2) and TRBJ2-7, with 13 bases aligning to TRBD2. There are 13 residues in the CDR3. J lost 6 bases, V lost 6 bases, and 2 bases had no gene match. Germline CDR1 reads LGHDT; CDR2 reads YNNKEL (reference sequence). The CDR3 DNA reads TGTGCCAGCAGAGGACTAGCGGGGGTCGAGCAGTACTTC. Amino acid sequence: CASRGLAGVEQYF.

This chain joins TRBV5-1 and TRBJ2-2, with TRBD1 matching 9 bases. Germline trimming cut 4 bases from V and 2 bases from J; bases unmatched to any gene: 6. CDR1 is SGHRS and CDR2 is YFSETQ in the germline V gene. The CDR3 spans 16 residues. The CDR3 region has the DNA TGCGCCAGCAGCCCATCGACAGGGGGAAACACCGGGGAGCTGTTTTTT. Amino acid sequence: CASSPSTGGNTGELFF.

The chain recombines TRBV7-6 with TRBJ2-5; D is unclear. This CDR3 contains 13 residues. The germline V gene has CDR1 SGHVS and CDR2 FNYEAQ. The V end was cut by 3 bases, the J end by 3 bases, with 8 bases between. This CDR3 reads CASSLRVKETQYF. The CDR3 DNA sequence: TGTGCCAGCAGCTTGCGCGTTAAAGAGACCCAGTACTTC.

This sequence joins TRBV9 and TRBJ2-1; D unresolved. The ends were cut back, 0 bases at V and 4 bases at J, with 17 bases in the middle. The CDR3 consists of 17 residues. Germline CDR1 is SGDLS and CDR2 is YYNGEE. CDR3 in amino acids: CASSVATGGQRYNEQFF. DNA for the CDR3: TGTGCCAGCAGCGTAGCTACCGGTGGGCAAAGGTACAATGAGCAGTTCTTC.

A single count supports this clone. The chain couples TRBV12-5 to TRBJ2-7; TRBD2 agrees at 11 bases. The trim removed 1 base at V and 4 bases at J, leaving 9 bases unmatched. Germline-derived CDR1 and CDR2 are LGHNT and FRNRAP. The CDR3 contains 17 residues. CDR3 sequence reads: CASGLAPGLADLYEQYF. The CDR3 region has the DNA TGTGCTAGTGGTTTGGCCCCGGGACTAGCGGATTTGTACGAGCAGTACTTC.

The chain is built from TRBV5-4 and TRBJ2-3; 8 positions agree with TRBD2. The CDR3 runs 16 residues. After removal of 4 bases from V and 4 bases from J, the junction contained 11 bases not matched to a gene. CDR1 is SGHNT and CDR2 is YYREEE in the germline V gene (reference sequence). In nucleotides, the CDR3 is TGTGCCAGCAGCCGGAGGGGACTAGAGTGGGCAGATACGCAGTATTTT. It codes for CASSRRGLEWADTQYF.

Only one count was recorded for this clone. This chain's CDR3 is CAGDVPSSYNEQFF. The CDR3 DNA sequence: TGTGCCGGAGATGTCCCCAGCTCCTACAATGAGCAGTTCTTC. The chain links TRBV7-3 to TRBJ2-1; D unclear. The germline V gene encodes CDR1 SGHTA and CDR2 FQGTGA. The CDR3 has 14 amino acids. Deletions cut 11 bases from V and 0 bases from J, with 14 bases between. Drawing the rest from reference TRBV7-3 and TRBJ2-1, the complete variable domain is GAGVSQTPSNKVTEKGKYVELRCDPISGHTALYWYRQSLGQGPEFLIYFQGTGAADDSGLPNDRFFAVRPEGSVSTLKIQRTERGDSAVYLCAGDVPSSYNEQFFGPGTRLTVL.

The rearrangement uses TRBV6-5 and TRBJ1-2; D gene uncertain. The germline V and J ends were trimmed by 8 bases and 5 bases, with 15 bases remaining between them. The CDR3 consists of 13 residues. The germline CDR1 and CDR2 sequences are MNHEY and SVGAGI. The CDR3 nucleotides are TGTGCCAGCGGCGAACTAGGCCGGTATGGCTACACCTTC. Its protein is CASGELGRYGYTF.

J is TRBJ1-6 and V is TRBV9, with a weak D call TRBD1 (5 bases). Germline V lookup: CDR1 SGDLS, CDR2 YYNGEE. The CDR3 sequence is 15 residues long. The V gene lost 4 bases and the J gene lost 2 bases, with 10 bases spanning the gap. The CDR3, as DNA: TGTGCCAGCAGCCCCGGCAGGGCCTATAATTCACCCCTCCACTTT. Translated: CASSPGRAYNSPLHF. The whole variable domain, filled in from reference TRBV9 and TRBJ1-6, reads DSGVTQTPKHLITATGQRVTLRCSPRSGDLSVYWYQQSLDQGLQFLIQYYNGEERAKGNILERFSAQQFPDLHSELNLSSLELGDSALYFCASSPGRAYNSPLHFGNGTRLTVT.

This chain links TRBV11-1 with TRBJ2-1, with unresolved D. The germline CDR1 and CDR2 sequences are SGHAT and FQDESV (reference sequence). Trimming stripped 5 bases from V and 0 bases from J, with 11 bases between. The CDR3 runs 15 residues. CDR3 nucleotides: TGTGCCAGCAGCCCGAGGTCGAGCTCCTACAATGAGCAGTTCTTC. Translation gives CASSPRSSSYNEQFF.

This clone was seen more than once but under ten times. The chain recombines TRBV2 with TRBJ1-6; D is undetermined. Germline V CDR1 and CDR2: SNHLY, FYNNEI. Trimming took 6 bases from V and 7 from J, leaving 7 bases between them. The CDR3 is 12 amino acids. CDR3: CASRPQNSPLHF. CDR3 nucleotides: TGTGCCAGCAGGCCCCAGAATTCACCCCTCCACTTT.

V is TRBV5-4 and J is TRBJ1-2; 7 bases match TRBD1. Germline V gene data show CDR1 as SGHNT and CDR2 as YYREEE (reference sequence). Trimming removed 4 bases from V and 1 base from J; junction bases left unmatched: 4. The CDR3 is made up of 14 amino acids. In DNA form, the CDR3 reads TGTGCCAGCAGCCCACAGGGGTTTAACTATGGCTACACCTTC. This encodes CASSPQGFNYGYTF.

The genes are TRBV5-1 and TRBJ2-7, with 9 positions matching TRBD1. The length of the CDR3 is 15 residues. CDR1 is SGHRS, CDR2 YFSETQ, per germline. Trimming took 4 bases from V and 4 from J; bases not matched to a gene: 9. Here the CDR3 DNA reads TGCGCCAGCAGCCTATCGACAGGGGGAATATACGAGCAGTACTTC. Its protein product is CASSLSTGGIYEQYF.

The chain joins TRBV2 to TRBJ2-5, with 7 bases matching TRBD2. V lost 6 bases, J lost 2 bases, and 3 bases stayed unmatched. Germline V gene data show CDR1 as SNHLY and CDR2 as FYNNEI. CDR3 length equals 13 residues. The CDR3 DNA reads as TGTGCCAGCAGACCGGGACTACAAGAGACCCAGTACTTC. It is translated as CASRPGLQETQYF.

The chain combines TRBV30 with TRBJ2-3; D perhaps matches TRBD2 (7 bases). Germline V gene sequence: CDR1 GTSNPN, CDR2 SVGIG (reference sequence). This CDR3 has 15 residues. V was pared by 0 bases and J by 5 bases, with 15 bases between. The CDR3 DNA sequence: TGTGCCTGGAGTGTGACGGGGGGCGGCGGAGATACGCAGTATTTT. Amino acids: CAWSVTGGGGDTQYF.

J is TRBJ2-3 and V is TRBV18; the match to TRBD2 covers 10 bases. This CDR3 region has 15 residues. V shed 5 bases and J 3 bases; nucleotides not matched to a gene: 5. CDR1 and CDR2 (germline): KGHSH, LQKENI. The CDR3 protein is CASSLTSGATDTQYF. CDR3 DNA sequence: TGTGCCAGCTCATTAACTAGCGGGGCAACAGATACGCAGTATTTT.

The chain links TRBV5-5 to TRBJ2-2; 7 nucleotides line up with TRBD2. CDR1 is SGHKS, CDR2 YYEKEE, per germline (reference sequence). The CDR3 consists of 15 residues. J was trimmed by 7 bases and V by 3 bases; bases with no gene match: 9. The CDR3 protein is CASSSSTSWGGELFF. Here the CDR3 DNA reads TGTGCCAGCAGCTCCTCGACTAGCTGGGGCGGGGAGCTGTTTTTT. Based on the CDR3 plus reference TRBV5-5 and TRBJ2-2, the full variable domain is DAGVTQSPTHLIKTRGQQVTLRCSPISGHKSVSWYQQVLGQGPQFIFQYYEKEERGRGNFPDRFSARQFPNYSSELNVNALLLGDSALYLCASSSSTSWGGELFFGEGSRLTVL.

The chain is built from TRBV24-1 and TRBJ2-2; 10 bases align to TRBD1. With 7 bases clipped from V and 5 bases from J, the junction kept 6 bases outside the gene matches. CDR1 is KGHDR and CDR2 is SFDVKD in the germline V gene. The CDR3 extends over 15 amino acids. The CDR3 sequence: CATRAGTGDTGELFF. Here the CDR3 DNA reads TGTGCCACCAGGGCCGGGACAGGGGATACCGGGGAGCTGTTTTTT.

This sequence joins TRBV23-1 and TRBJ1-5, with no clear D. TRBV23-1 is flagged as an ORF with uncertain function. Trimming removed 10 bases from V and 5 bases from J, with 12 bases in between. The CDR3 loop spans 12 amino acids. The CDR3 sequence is CANYALDQPQHF. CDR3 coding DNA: TGCGCCAACTATGCCCTAGATCAGCCCCAGCATTTT.

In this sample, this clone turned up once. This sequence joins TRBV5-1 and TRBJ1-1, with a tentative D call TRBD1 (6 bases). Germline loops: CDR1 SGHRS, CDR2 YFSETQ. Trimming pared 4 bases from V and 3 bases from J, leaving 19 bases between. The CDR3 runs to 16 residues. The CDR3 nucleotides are TGCGCCAGCAGCCAGACACTTACAGGGAAGGACACTGAAGCTTTCTTT. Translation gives CASSQTLTGKDTEAFF.